This TCR beta chain was documented in a study of graft-versus-host responses after intestinal transplantation. Study-level information: Recipients got multivisceral, liver-intestinal, or isolated intestinal transplants. Following induction with anti-thymocyte globulin, all recipients were given tacrolimus and steroids for around three years. Notes on the study in general: The authors found GvH clones in recipient marrow, some appearing first in ileum or blood.

Comment on this clone: Its antigen is unidentified.

Here immunoSEQ multiplex PCR was the method, and the copy in TCRdb shows in-frame clones only, minus some. This table holds about 100,000 clones, about 90% found once. Germline V CDR1 and CDR2: MNHEY, SMNVEV (reference sequence). This CDR3 is 12 amino acids long. V shed 8 bases and J shed 3 bases, with 11 bases lying between them. Here the sequenced sample was unstimulated CD4+ T cells sorted from spleen or lymph node cells, taken before transplant. V gene TRBV27 combines with J gene TRBJ2-7; D is possibly TRBD1 (6 bases). The clonotype was recovered from a human donor who was the organ donor for an intestinal transplant. The CDR3 reads CASGGASYEQYF. DNA of the CDR3: TGTGCCAGCGGGGGCGCGAGCTACGAGCAGTACTTC.